Included here is one T cell receptor (beta chain) sequence, with context. The antigen remains unidentified. Repertoires were generated with immunoSEQ multiplex PCR, while TCRdb's copy carries only in-frame clones and drops some. Of around 1.9 million clones detected, just over 90% appear once; the ten largest clones hold around 1.7%. This CDR3 region has 17 residues. Germline V gene sequence: CDR1 SGHNT, CDR2 YYREEE (reference sequence). Unmatched junction bases numbered 11, after V lost 0 bases and J lost 2 bases. CD45RO-negative CD8 cells positively selected for CCR7 made up the naive population, which excluded terminally differentiated effector memory CD45RA+ cells. This sample is part of a study of shared clonotypes between healthy human individuals. For the study at large: Donors had three CD4 naive, three CD4 memory, two CD8 naive and one CD8 memory plate apiece. Study results and limitations: Generally, estimated richness proved larger in naive subsets than it did in memory subsets. Naive CD4 clonotypes overlapped across several donors at approximately 4.5%.

The chain has TRBV5-4 and TRBJ2-7, with 7 bases matching TRBD1. This clonotype was sampled from a man aged 18 to 30 in good health. Some clones in this sample may be carry-over from other donors' samples. The source material was naive CD8+ T cells from PBMCs. CDR3 region: CASSLAIRRDRTYEQYF. In nucleotides, the CDR3 is TGTGCCAGCAGCTTGGCGATACGCCGGGACAGAACCTACGAGCAGTACTTC. The whole variable domain, remainder taken from reference TRBV5-4 and TRBJ2-7, is ETGVTQSPTHLIKTRGQQVTLRCSSQSGHNTVSWYQQALGQGPQFIFQYYREEENGRGNFPPRFSGLQFPNYSSELNVNALELDDSALYLCASSLAIRRDRTYEQYFGPGTRLTVT.